The clone carrying this TCR beta chain was found once. Germline V lookup: CDR1 LNHNV, CDR2 YYDKDF (reference sequence). The CDR3 consists of 15 residues. V was trimmed by 1 base and J by 5 bases, leaving 14 bases between them. RNA transcripts yielded amplified TCR beta CDR3 regions. First-round RT-PCR of the TCR CDR3 relied on the HTBI primer set. A single record per CDR3 protein comes from TCRdb applying MiXCR to the multiplex PCR reads. The table shows 600,000 or so distinct CDR3 sequences, with just over 45% occurring only once. This record comes from a study of T cells in Graves' hyperthyroidism and ophthalmopathy.

The rearrangement links TRBV15 to TRBJ2-5, with D perhaps assigned TRBD1 or TRBD2 (6 bases each). Sequenced: peripheral blood or thyroid tissue (not recorded which). The sequence derives from a woman between 18 and 29 years old with Graves' hyperthyroidism. For the CDR3, the DNA is TGTGCCACCAGCAGAGTAGGGGGGAGCGGGGAGACCCAGTACTTC. Translation gives CATSRVGGSGETQYF. Full variable domain (remainder filled in from reference TRBV15 and TRBJ2-5): DAMVIQNPRYQVTQFGKPVTLSCSQTLNHNVMYWYQQKSSQAPKLLFHYYDKDFNNEADTPDNFQSRRPNTSFCFLDIRSPGLGDTAMYLCATSRVGGSGETQYFGPGTRLLVL.